Each of the 13 T cell receptor beta chains below was sequenced from the same sample in a study of blood T cell repertoires in COVID-19. Data came from immunoSEQ multiplex PCR; TCRdb stores just in-frame clones and leaves some out. The sample lists about 440,000 clones; about 92% were seen once. The sample taken for sequencing was PBMCs or T cells enriched from blood (not recorded which). These receptors came from a man younger than 35 who had recovered from COVID-19.

The rearrangement joins TRBV5-1 to TRBJ2-1, with TRBD2 matching over 10 bases. CDR3 length: 15 residues. Germline CDR1 is SGHRS and CDR2 is YFSETQ. Trimming at V came to 3 bases and at J to 5 bases, leaving 5 bases not matched to a gene. The CDR3 region is CASSSTSGTHNEQFF. The CDR3 DNA follows: TGCGCCAGCAGCTCAACTAGCGGGACGCACAATGAGCAGTTCTTC.

CDR3 bases: TGCGCCAGCAGCCGAGCTGTAGATACGCAGTATTTT. Protein product: CASSRAVDTQYF. The genes are TRBV4-1 and TRBJ2-3; D not certain. This CDR3 is 12 amino acids long. Per germline, CDR1 MGHRA and CDR2 YSYEKL. Trimming pared 4 bases from V and 5 bases from J, leaving 7 bases between.

The V gene is TRBV24-1, the J gene TRBJ2-6; perhaps TRBD1 as D (5 bases). The CDR3 sequence is 17 residues long. V was shortened by 5 bases and J by 1 base, with 14 bases between the two germline ends. The germline gives CDR1 KGHDR, CDR2 SFDVKD. CDR3 DNA: TGTGCCACCAGTGGCCCCCTCCAGGGATCTGGGGCCAACGTCCTGACTTTC. It yields the protein CATSGPLQGSGANVLTF.

The rearrangement uses TRBV7-2 and TRBJ2-1, with 12 nucleotides matching TRBD2. The length of the CDR3 is 16 residues. From germline, CDR1 is SGHTA and CDR2 FQGNSA. V was pared by 3 bases and J by 7 bases, with 7 bases of the junction left unmatched. CDR3 coding DNA: TGTGCCAGCAGCTTGTACTCCGGGACTAGCGGGAATGAGCAGTTCTTC. Translating gives CASSLYSGTSGNEQFF.

This clone was seen only a few times. This chain links TRBV5-1 with TRBJ1-3; D unresolved. Germline assignment: CDR1 SGHRS and CDR2 YFSETQ. This CDR3 is built from 12 residues. V gave up 0 bases and J gave up 8 bases, with 6 bases separating them. The chain's CDR3 is CASSLDGHTIYF. In nucleotides, the CDR3 is TGCGCCAGCAGCTTGGATGGGCACACCATATATTTT.

This clone has just a few counts. This chain joins TRBV5-1 and TRBJ1-1; a weak D match, TRBD1 (5 bases). The CDR3 is 12 residues long. The ends were cut back, 0 bases at V and 5 bases at J, with 5 bases in the middle. Per the germline V gene, CDR1 is SGHRS and CDR2 is YFSETQ. CDR3 sequence: CASSLDRTEAFF. CDR3 sequence (DNA): TGCGCCAGCAGCTTGGACAGGACTGAAGCTTTCTTT.

The chain recombines TRBV5-1 with TRBJ1-4; D might be TRBD1 (6 bases). This CDR3 has 14 amino acids. CDR1 and CDR2 (germline): SGHRS, YFSETQ. Trimming stripped 4 bases from V and 2 bases from J, with 9 bases between. In DNA, the CDR3 is TGCGCCAGCAGCAGGGGGACGACTAATGAAAAACTGTTTTTT. This translates into CASSRGTTNEKLFF.

The chain uses TRBV6-5 and TRBJ1-5; possibly TRBD1 for D (5 bases). Germline V lookup: CDR1 MNHEY, CDR2 SVGAGI. V gave up 5 bases and J gave up 8 bases, with 13 bases separating them. This CDR3 contains 13 residues. The CDR3 DNA reads TGTGCCAGCAGTAGAGCCTCGGGGGAGCCCCAGCATTTT. Encoded protein: CASSRASGEPQHF.

The chain is built from TRBV28 and TRBJ2-2; 7 positions agree with TRBD1. J lost 0 bases, V lost 6 bases, and 10 bases had no gene match. Germline V gene sequence: CDR1 MDHEN, CDR2 SYDVKM. The CDR3 length is 17 residues. The CDR3 region is CASSQTGWRSNTGELFF. CDR3 sequence (DNA): TGTGCCAGCAGCCAGACAGGGTGGAGGTCGAACACCGGGGAGCTGTTTTTT.

The V call is TRBV30, the J call TRBJ1-1, with D maybe TRBD1 (6 bases). This CDR3 is built from 14 residues. CDR1 is GTSNPN and CDR2 is SVGIG in the germline V gene (reference sequence). Trimming took off 5 bases at V and 0 bases at J, with 13 bases between the two ends. The CDR3 here is CAWDTGIMNTEAFF. CDR3 nucleotides: TGTGCCTGGGACACAGGGATCATGAACACTGAAGCTTTCTTT. The full variable domain, completed using reference TRBV30 and TRBJ1-1, is SQTIHQWPATLVQPVGSPLSLECTVEGTSNPNLYWYRQAAGRGLQLLFYSVGIGQISSEVPQNLSASRPQDRQFILSSKKLLLSDSGFYLCAWDTGIMNTEAFFGQGTRLTVV.

The rearrangement links TRBV18 to TRBJ2-2; TRBD1 agrees at 7 bases. Germline loops: CDR1 KGHSH, CDR2 LQKENI. The CDR3 runs to 16 residues. V lost 4 bases to trimming and J lost 0 bases; unmatched junction nucleotides: 5. CDR3 bases: TGTGCCAGCTCACTCGTAGGGGGCACGAACACCGGGGAGCTGTTTTTT. Translated, it gives CASSLVGGTNTGELFF.

The chain uses TRBV2 and TRBJ2-2; D uncertain. CDR3 length: 13 residues. Deletions cut 5 bases from V and 4 bases from J, with 8 bases between. CDR1 and CDR2 from the germline V gene are SNHLY and FYNNEI. DNA of the CDR3: TGTGCCAGCAGTAGACGGGTCACCGGGGAGCTGTTTTTT. Encoded protein: CASSRRVTGELFF. The full variable domain, with the rest looked up from reference TRBV2 and TRBJ2-2, is EPEVTQTPSHQVTQMGQEVILRCVPISNHLYFYWYRQILGQKVEFLVSFYNNEISEKSEIFDDQFSVERPDGSNFTLKIRSTKLEDSAMYFCASSRRVTGELFFGEGSRLTVL.

V is TRBV3-1 (or the pseudogene TRBV3-2) and J is TRBJ1-3; TRBD1 agrees at 7 bases. V was clipped by 0 bases and J by 3 bases; unmatched bases: 11. The CDR3 has 18 residues. Germline V gene data show CDR1 as LGHDT and CDR2 as YNNKEL (reference sequence). The CDR3 here is CASSQDGTVLGLGNTIYF. The DNA for the CDR3 is TGTGCCAGCAGCCAAGATGGGACAGTTCTAGGGCTTGGAAACACCATATATTTT.